The rows below give T cell receptor beta chains drawn from one sample of a study of regulatory T cells in long-lasting Graves disease. TCRdb reprocessed the multiplex PCR reads via MiXCR and lists one record per CDR3 protein. Of about 460,000 distinct CDR3 sequences in the sample, 13% to 15% were seen once. The data were also submitted as part of a second study, on T cells in Graves' hyperthyroidism and ophthalmopathy.

The sequences come from peripheral blood mononuclear cells (PBMCs), collected at new diagnosis, from a patient treated with antithyroid drugs. These receptors all stem from a woman between 45 and 60 years old with Graves disease. Each CDR3 is given with its conserved first and last residue. The order of the fields is clone size, J gene, V gene, D gene, CDR3 protein, CDR3 DNA. The D gene is left open where the match is weak. Clone size is stated in some rows and not others, as once, few, many or a class when expanded.

many TRBJ1-1 TRBV12-3/TRBV12-4 TRBD1 CASRGQINTEAFF TGTGCCAGCAGGGGACAGATAAACACTGAAGCTTTCTTT
many TRBJ2-5 TRBV2 TRBD1 CASRGTGPETQYF TGTGCCAGCAGAGGGACAGGCCCGGAGACCCAGTACTTC
many TRBJ1-1 TRBV10-3 . CAISEPRMNTEAFF TGTGCCATCAGTGAGCCTAGGATGAACACTGAAGCTTTCTTT
many TRBJ2-1 TRBV2 . CASRSTGSSYNEQFF TGTGCCAGCCGGTCAACGGGGTCGTCCTACAATGAGCAGTTCTTC
few TRBJ2-3 TRBV7-3 TRBD2 CASSLLAGVVDTQYF TGTGCCAGCAGCTTACTAGCGGGAGTTGTAGATACGCAGTATTTT
. TRBJ2-1 TRBV2 . CASVYNEQFF TGTGCCAGCGTTTACAATGAGCAGTTCTTC
many TRBJ2-2 TRBV12-3/TRBV12-4 TRBD2 CASSQGLAGVIGELFF TGTGCCAGCAGCCAGGGACTAGCGGGAGTAATCGGGGAGCTGTTTTTT
. TRBJ2-7 TRBV10-3 TRBD1 CAISVKTGATLEQYF TGTGCCATCAGCGTAAAGACAGGGGCGACTCTCGAGCAGTACTTC
many TRBJ1-2 TRBV28 . CAIAGQMYGYTF TGTGCCATCGCGGGGCAGATGTATGGCTACACCTTC
many TRBJ2-7 TRBV20-1 TRBD2 CSALDEIGLAEPLEQYF TGCAGTGCTCTTGACGAGATTGGTCTAGCGGAACCCTTGGAGCAGTACTTC
many TRBJ1-3 TRBV2 . CAMTGPSGNTIYF TGTGCCATGACGGGACCCTCTGGAAACACCATATATTTT
few TRBJ2-5 TRBV6-1 . CASSEANREETQYF TGTGCCAGCAGTGAAGCCAACAGGGAAGAGACCCAGTACTTC
many TRBJ1-1 TRBV30 . CAWNTGQKNTEAFF TGTGCCTGGAATACCGGACAGAAGAACACTGAAGCTTTCTTT
. TRBJ2-3 TRBV29-1 TRBD2 CSVMPPGLAGLNTQYF TGCAGCGTTATGCCCCCGGGACTAGCGGGACTAAATACGCAGTATTTT
few TRBJ2-7 TRBV15 TRBD1 CATSTRQGRDEQYF TGTGCCACCAGCACCAGACAGGGTCGGGACGAGCAGTACTTC
few TRBJ2-1 TRBV5-1 TRBD2 CASSCSGTSGISLRGSSYNEQFF TGCGCCAGCAGCTGTTCCGGGACTAGCGGGATATCACTCCGGGGCAGCTCCTACAATGAGCAGTTCTTC
few TRBJ1-6 TRBV10-3 . CAIRADGGGSPLHF TGTGCCATCAGGGCGGACGGAGGGGGTTCACCCCTCCACTTT
few TRBJ2-1 TRBV10-1 TRBD2 CASSDPSGREVDEQFF TGCGCCAGCAGTGATCCTAGCGGGAGGGAAGTCGATGAGCAGTTCTTC
many TRBJ2-2 TRBV29-1 TRBD2 CSVGLAGARGNTGELFF TGCAGCGTTGGGCTAGCGGGAGCAAGGGGGAACACCGGGGAGCTGTTTTTT
. TRBJ1-4 TRBV15 . CATSSGQALEKLFF TGTGCCACCAGCAGTGGGCAGGCCCTTGAAAAACTGTTTTTT
few TRBJ2-7 TRBV20-1 . CSAGPQASYEQYF TGCAGTGCTGGGCCCCAAGCATCCTACGAGCAGTACTTC
few TRBJ2-5 TRBV13 TRBD2 CASSTGLAGEETQYF TGTGCCAGCAGCACCGGACTAGCGGGAGAGGAGACCCAGTACTTC
many TRBJ2-3 TRBV3-1 TRBD2 CASSQRLAETDTQYF TGTGCCAGCAGCCAAAGACTAGCGGAGACAGATACGCAGTATTTT
few TRBJ1-5 TRBV24-1 TRBD1 CATSTGGPQHF TGTGCCACCAGTACAGGGGGGCCCCAGCATTTT
many TRBJ1-1 TRBV30 TRBD1 CAWSPTGSLNTEAFF TGTGCCTGGAGTCCGACAGGGTCCTTGAACACTGAAGCTTTCTTT